Below are 17 T cell receptor beta chains sequenced from a single sample in a study of T cell responses to AZD1222 COVID-19 vaccine. TCRdb keeps only in-frame clones here, not all; method: immunoSEQ multiplex PCR. The top ten clones hold 8% to 13% of a sample with about 120,000 clones, approximately 89% of them seen once. This specimen consisted of peripheral blood, obtained on day 0 of AZD1222 vaccination. The source is an adult in good health.

The genes are TRBV30 and TRBJ1-1; TRBD1 aligns across 7 bases. The CDR3 has 12 residues. Germline CDR1 and CDR2: GTSNPN and SVGIG (reference sequence). Germline trimming cut 7 bases from V and 1 base from J; bases unmatched to any gene: 3. The CDR3 sequence is CALGQTNTEAFF. The CDR3 nucleotides read TGTGCCTTGGGACAGACGAACACTGAAGCTTTCTTT.

J is TRBJ1-3 and V is TRBV30; no clear D gene. Germline assignment: CDR1 GTSNPN and CDR2 SVGIG (reference sequence). This CDR3 is built from 14 residues. Trimming took 2 bases from V and 0 from J, leaving 8 bases between them. CDR3 bases: TGTGCCTGGAGTCGAACCAGCTCTGGAAACACCATATATTTT. Translation gives CAWSRTSSGNTIYF.

As regards this clone: A read error may produce the germline difference seen at one junction end. The chain couples TRBV7-7 to TRBJ1-5; the match to TRBD1 covers 7 bases. Germline-derived CDR1 and CDR2 are SSHAT and FNYEAQ (reference sequence). CDR3 length: 14 residues. The CDR3: CASSLEGASQPQHF. In DNA form, the CDR3 reads TGTGCTAGCAGCTTAGAGGGGGCTTCTCAGCCCCAGCATTTT.

This rearrangement joins TRBV7-2 to TRBJ2-5, with unresolved D. Germline CDR1 reads SGHTA; CDR2 reads FQGNSA. Trimming pared 5 bases from V and 5 bases from J, leaving 9 bases between. This CDR3 spans 12 amino acids. The CDR3 sequence is CASSPVGETQYF. CDR3 nucleotide sequence: TGTGCCAGCAGCCCGGTTGGGGAGACCCAGTACTTC.

V gene TRBV30 combines with J gene TRBJ2-7, with D possibly TRBD1 on 7 matching bases. The germline V and J ends were trimmed by 2 bases and 5 bases, with 16 bases remaining between them. The CDR3 consists of 14 residues. Germline V gene sequence: CDR1 GTSNPN, CDR2 SVGIG (reference sequence). The CDR3 DNA sequence: TGTGCCTGGAGTAATGGAGGGGGCGGCAACGAGCAGTACTTC. Translated: CAWSNGGGGNEQYF.

V and J are TRBV6-5 and TRBJ2-1; the D is unclear. The CDR3 consists of 15 residues. Trimming took off 5 bases at V and 7 bases at J, with 18 bases between the two ends. Germline loops: CDR1 MNHEY, CDR2 SVGAGI. CDR3 amino acids: CASSRPTLYRNEQFF. CDR3 sequence (DNA): TGTGCCAGCAGTCGCCCGACACTGTATCGAAATGAGCAGTTCTTC.

This chain connects TRBV7-2 to TRBJ1-4; no firm D call. The length of the CDR3 is 15 residues. Trimming took off 6 bases at V and 0 bases at J, with 11 bases between the two ends. The germline CDR1 and CDR2 sequences are SGHTA and FQGNSA. The CDR3 region has the DNA TGTGCCAGCAGTTTCCAGGCTGCAACTAATGAAAAACTGTTTTTT. Its protein product is CASSFQAATNEKLFF.

This chain joins TRBV11-2 and TRBJ2-3; TRBD2 matches at 11 bases. The CDR3 is 14 residues long. V dropped 3 bases and J dropped 6; count of bases not matched to a gene: 2. The germline CDR1 and CDR2 sequences are SGHAT and FQNNGV. The CDR3 sequence is CASSLGLADDTQYF. The CDR3 nucleotides are TGTGCCAGCAGCTTGGGACTAGCGGATGATACGCAGTATTTT.

The CDR3 sequence is CASSPPVPNQPQHF. The DNA for the CDR3 is TGTGCCAGTAGCCCCCCGGTTCCGAATCAGCCCCAGCATTTT. The chain recombines TRBV19 with TRBJ1-5; D is ambiguous. CDR3 size: 14 residues. CDR1 and CDR2 (germline): LNHDA, SQIVND (reference sequence). The ends were cut back, 6 bases at V and 4 bases at J, with 13 bases in the middle.

V gene TRBV3-1 (or the pseudogene TRBV3-2) combines with J gene TRBJ2-7, with a possible D match to TRBD1 (5 bases). Trimming pared 1 base from V and 5 bases from J, leaving 12 bases between. The V gene's germline CDR1 is LGHDT and CDR2 YNNKEL (reference sequence). This CDR3 contains 14 residues. The CDR3 is CASSQVGREHEQYF. In DNA, the CDR3 is TGTGCCAGCAGCCAAGTGGGCAGGGAACACGAGCAGTACTTC.

This sequence joins TRBV27 and TRBJ1-1, with D uncertain. The CDR3 is made up of 15 amino acids. V lost 2 bases and J 0 bases, leaving 10 bases between the germline ends. Germline V lookup: CDR1 MNHEY, CDR2 SMNVEV (reference sequence). Here the CDR3 reads CASSLNIGLNTEAFF. In nucleotides, the CDR3 is TGTGCCAGCAGTTTAAATATAGGATTGAACACTGAAGCTTTCTTT.

The chain is built from TRBV11-3 and TRBJ2-7, with 9 bases that match TRBD1. Trimming took 6 bases from V and 1 from J; bases not matched to a gene: 1. This CDR3 contains 13 residues. Per the germline V gene, CDR1 is SGHNT and CDR2 is YENEEA. CDR3 in amino acids: CASRTGGSYEQYF. The CDR3 nucleotides are TGTGCCAGCAGGACAGGGGGATCCTACGAGCAGTACTTC.

This chain links TRBV19 with TRBJ1-1; tentatively, D is TRBD1 (6 bases). Trimming removed 3 bases from V and 0 bases from J, with 14 bases in between. Germline CDR1 reads LNHDA; CDR2 reads SQIVND (reference sequence). The length of the CDR3 is 16 residues. As DNA, the CDR3 is TGTGCCAGTAGTATCCCCTGGACAGCCATGAACACTGAAGCTTTCTTT. This codes for CASSIPWTAMNTEAFF.

This clone was recorded once. The chain links TRBV9 to TRBJ1-2; tentatively, D is TRBD1 (5 bases). V was clipped by 4 bases and J by 4 bases, with 14 bases between them. The CDR3 has 14 amino acids. CDR1 SGDLS and CDR2 YYNGEE come from the germline V gene. CDR3 loop: CASSFVGGSYGYTF. The CDR3 bases are TGTGCCAGCAGCTTCGTGGGGGGGAGCTATGGCTACACCTTC. The full variable domain, completed using reference TRBV9 and TRBJ1-2, is DSGVTQTPKHLITATGQRVTLRCSPRSGDLSVYWYQQSLDQGLQFLIQYYNGEERAKGNILERFSAQQFPDLHSELNLSSLELGDSALYFCASSFVGGSYGYTFGSGTRLTVV.

The CDR3 protein is CAWCTGTARGEQYF. DNA of the CDR3: TGTGCCTGGTGCACGGGGACTGCAAGGGGGGAGCAGTACTTC. This chain connects TRBV30 to TRBJ2-7; D may match TRBD1 or TRBD2 (6 bases each). Trimming pared 5 bases from V and 7 bases from J, leaving 21 bases between. From germline, CDR1 is GTSNPN and CDR2 SVGIG (reference sequence). This CDR3 spans 14 amino acids.

The chain uses TRBV6-5 and TRBJ1-1; D call uncertain. The V end lost 5 bases, the J end lost 1 base, and 8 bases lay between the germline ends. There are 13 residues in the CDR3. Germline CDR1 is MNHEY and CDR2 is SVGAGI. CDR3 protein: CASSLLWNTEAFF. DNA for the CDR3: TGTGCCAGCAGTCTCCTCTGGAACACTGAAGCTTTCTTT.

The V gene is TRBV5-6, the J gene TRBJ1-4, with 9 bases fitting TRBD1. The CDR3 runs 16 residues. In germline, CDR1 is SGHDT, CDR2 YYEEEE. With V trimmed by 3 bases and J by 2 bases, 5 bases remained unmatched. CDR3 amino acids: CASSSQGAQTNEKLFF. In DNA form, the CDR3 reads TGTGCCAGCAGCTCACAGGGGGCTCAGACTAATGAAAAACTGTTTTTT.